This note documents a single TCR beta chain sequence. Its target is unknown. The sample comes from a study of T cell clonotyping in hematopoietic cell transplantation. Whole-study results and caveats: Cells were unsorted, so CD4 and CD8 contributions were not separated.

The method was immunoSEQ multiplex PCR; TCRdb's version includes in-frame clones alone and lacks a portion of them. Seen here are approximately 5,000 clones, about 80% observed once, and the top ten hold about a fifth. Sequencing used peripheral blood mononuclear cells, obtained 100 days after allogeneic stem cell transplant. The sequence derives from a male patient in his sixties or seventies who had an allogeneic stem cell transplant, so T cells may come from the graft donor. Some clones in this sample may be carry-over from other donors' samples.

The CDR3 reads CAISAGQGAWYTF. The CDR3 bases are TGTGCCATCAGTGCCGGACAGGGGGCCTGGTACACCTTC. The chain couples TRBV10-3 to TRBJ1-2; TRBD1 matches 11 bases. The CDR3 is made up of 13 amino acids. Trimming cost V 4 bases and J 11 bases; bases outside gene matches: 6. Germline CDR1 and CDR2: ENHRY and SYGVKD.